This TCR beta chain came from a study of OX40 agonist ivuxolimab in advanced cancers. The study in broad terms: The costimulatory receptor OX40 (CD134) was targeted by ivuxolimab, a fully human IgG2 agonistic monoclonal antibody. Patients were allowed to have had prior anti-PD-1, anti-PD-L1 or anti-CTLA-4 therapy, and around 40% of the dose-escalation patients had previously received checkpoint inhibitors. In the dose-escalation cohort, nearly 85% of patients were male, and the mean age was around 65 years with a range of about 23 to 79. Among the approximately 54 dose-escalation patients, approximately 20 had hepatocellular carcinoma, approximately 15 melanoma, 9 renal cell carcinoma and 9 head and neck cancer. The monotherapy dose-escalation portion (N = 52 patients) of the phase I ivuxolimab trial is reported in the paper. Intravenous ivuxolimab was administered to patients every 2 weeks at six dose levels: 0.01, 0.1, 0.3, 1.5, 3 and 10 mg/kg. Partial responses occurred in three dose-escalation patients: two with cutaneous melanoma and one with hepatocellular carcinoma. Peripheral TCRbeta sequencing aimed to test whether ivuxolimab altered TCR sequence diversity and caused clonal T-cell expansion. Paper-wide results and their limitations: The antigen specificity of the clonally expanded peripheral T cells was not determined. Partial responders in the 0.1-3.0 mg/kg groups had among the lowest normalized peripheral clonal expansion, especially among CD8+ T cells. After ivuxolimab, expanded clones were on average more numerous among CD8+ T cells than among CD4+ T cells. At doses of 0.1 to 3.0 mg/kg, clonal expansion of both CD4+ and CD8+ blood T cells was observed from baseline to week 6. Low levels of normalized T-cell clonal expansion were also seen in some patients who did not respond.

To sequence the TCRbeta CDR3 region, genomic DNA was isolated from the sorted cells. TCRbeta CDR3 regions were sequenced using the immunoSEQ Assay. This is the immuneACCESS table as TCRdb keeps it, with only in-frame sequences that have V and J called. A part of the clones is gone; compared with another copy, unresolved V genes explain less than half, and the rest is unexplained. The table for this sample lists tens of thousands of clones; 90% of them were counted only once. Of the sample, about 26% is held by the ten largest clones. Patients with autoimmune disease history or receiving systemic immunosuppression were excluded from the trial. Peripheral blood for TCR sequencing was collected from all dose cohorts at baseline, on cycle 4 day 1, and on cycle 7 day 1. The samples were taken from a phase I, first-in-human, multicenter, open-label dose-escalation trial of ivuxolimab. Adults with locally advanced or metastatic melanoma, renal cell, hepatocellular, or head and neck squamous cell carcinoma were enrolled in the trial. Before TCR sequencing, CD4+ T cells and CD8+ T cells were sorted from peripheral blood as separate populations.

On this clone: Its antigen remains unidentified. Base-call qualities are not available, and no considerably larger clone is one nucleotide away.

The sequencing used CD4+ or CD8+ T cells sorted from blood, collected in a trial of the OX40 agonist ivuxolimab. The sequence was obtained from an adult with an advanced solid tumor such as melanoma, head and neck, liver or kidney cancer.

The CDR3 is CASSFAPGLVQGNEQFF. DNA sequence: TGTGCCAGCAGCTTCGCCCCGGGACTAGTTCAAGGCAATGAGCAGTTCTTC. Recombination joined TRBV7-2 with TRBJ2-1, with 8 junctional bases fitting TRBD2. Germline trimming: 3 bases from V, 6 bases from J; junction bases outside gene matches: 13. The CDR3 contains 17 residues, cysteine and phenylalanine counted. Only the CDR3 region is kept as DNA, spanning 51 bases read in frame from base 1. The germline V gene sets CDR1 to SGHTA and CDR2 to FQGNSA.